The present T cell receptor beta chain was sequenced within a study of response to subunit inactivated influenza vaccine. General study points: A suggestion made by the authors is that each seasonal influenza vaccination recruits few new T cells.

The ends lost 5 bases at V and 5 bases at J; junction bases unmatched: 16. This CDR3 has 16 amino acids. Germline V gene lookup returns CDR1 DFQATT and CDR2 SNEGSKA (reference sequence). Concerning this clonotype: Its antigen is as yet unknown.

TCRdb called the RT-PCR reads again in MiXCR, with one record for every CDR3 protein. This sample has about 240,000 distinct CDR3 sequences, with 12% found just once. The chain links TRBV20-1 to TRBJ2-3; 7 bases map to TRBD2. The TCR was taken from a man between 45 and 60 years old who received an inactivated influenza vaccine. The sequenced sample was non-naive T cells sorted from PBMCs, obtained approximately 15 days before vaccination. In DNA, the CDR3 is TGCAGTGCTCCCCCTGGGGGGGACTTTCTAAGAGATACGCAGTATTTT. This encodes CSAPPGGDFLRDTQYF.